Following are 16 T cell receptor beta chains from one sample sequenced in a study of blood T cell repertoires in COVID-19. TCRdb's table, derived via immunoSEQ multiplex PCR, lists solely in-frame clones and lacks some. The sample yields fewer than 250,000 clones, around 90% seen once. Material: peripheral blood. Every receptor here comes from a man aged 25 to 45 with COVID-19, enrolled during active disease.

In this sample, this clone turned up once. The CDR3 DNA follows: TGCGCCAGCAGCCAAGAATACGGGGTGGGAAACACCATATATTTT. Its protein product is CASSQEYGVGNTIYF. The chain is built from TRBV4-1 and TRBJ1-3; no reliable D call. V was clipped by 0 bases and J by 4 bases, with 10 bases between them. In germline, CDR1 is MGHRA, CDR2 YSYEKL. The CDR3 loop spans 15 amino acids.

The chain recombines TRBV12-3 or TRBV12-4 with TRBJ1-2, with a possible D match to TRBD1 (6 bases). Trimming took 7 bases from V and 3 from J, leaving 12 bases between them. This CDR3 comprises 13 residues. The chain's CDR3 is CASNPSGDYGYTF. CDR3 coding DNA: TGTGCCAGCAACCCCTCAGGGGACTATGGCTACACCTTC.

The chain uses TRBV3-1 (or the pseudogene TRBV3-2) and TRBJ1-5, with D unclear. Trimming pared 0 bases from V and 5 bases from J, leaving 14 bases between. The CDR3 contains 16 residues. The germline V gene encodes CDR1 LGHDT and CDR2 YNNKEL (reference sequence). The CDR3 bases are TGTGCCAGCAGCCAAGACAATGTTGGAGCCGATCAGCCCCAGCATTTT. This gives the protein CASSQDNVGADQPQHF.

The V call is TRBV18, the J call TRBJ2-3; 9 bases match TRBD1. CDR3 length: 17 residues. Unmatched junction bases numbered 5, after V lost 1 base and J lost 0 bases. From germline, CDR1 is KGHSH and CDR2 LQKENI. The CDR3 region is CASSPRGQGTSTDTQYF. The CDR3 nucleotides are TGTGCCAGCTCACCACGCGGACAGGGGACTAGCACAGATACGCAGTATTTT.

The gene calls are TRBV2 and TRBJ2-1; 8 bases line up with TRBD1. Losses at the gene ends were 6 bases for V and 5 bases for J; bases not matched to a gene: 3. This CDR3 comprises 13 residues. The V gene's germline CDR1 is SNHLY and CDR2 FYNNEI. The CDR3 bases are TGTGCCAGCAGGACAGGGGTCGACAATGAGCAGTTCTTC. Encoded protein: CASRTGVDNEQFF.

The chain employs TRBV5-4 and TRBJ2-5, with TRBD2 matching over 11 bases. The CDR3 consists of 16 residues. V lost 7 bases and J lost 1; bases outside the gene matches: 9. The V gene's germline CDR1 is SGHNT and CDR2 YYREEE (reference sequence). CDR3 in amino acids: CASAGTSGGLQETQYF. The CDR3 DNA reads as TGTGCCAGCGCGGGAACTAGCGGGGGCCTCCAAGAGACCCAGTACTTC.

In nucleotides, the CDR3 is TGCGCCAGCCGGGACTCAGGAGATGAAAAACTGTTTTTT. Translating it yields CASRDSGDEKLFF. The chain combines TRBV5-1 with TRBJ1-4; tentatively, D is TRBD1 (5 bases). Germline V gene lookup returns CDR1 SGHRS and CDR2 YFSETQ. V was clipped by 7 bases and J by 6 bases, with 13 bases between them. The CDR3 consists of 13 residues.

Only a few counts were recorded for this clone. Other DNA sequences in this specimen translate into the identical CDR3. The chain employs TRBV12-5 and TRBJ1-5, with 11 bases lining up with TRBD1. The CDR3 covers 17 residues. The V and J ends lost 5 bases and 0 bases, in that order; junction bases with no gene match: 6. Looked up from germline, CDR1 is LGHNT and CDR2 is FRNRAP. DNA of the CDR3: TGTGCTAGTGGTCGAGGACAGGGGGCATATAGCAATCAGCCCCAGCATTTT. This codes for CASGRGQGAYSNQPQHF.

The V call is TRBV6-6, the J call TRBJ1-4, with unresolved D. CDR3 size: 15 residues. Germline V gene data show CDR1 as MNHNY and CDR2 as SVGAGI (reference sequence). The ends were cut back, 3 bases at V and 3 bases at J, with 11 bases in the middle. In DNA form, the CDR3 reads TGTGCCAGCAGTTATGTCCGGGGATCTAATGAAAAACTGTTTTTT. It specifies CASSYVRGSNEKLFF.

This rearrangement joins TRBV6-5 to TRBJ2-5, with D unclear. The CDR3 consists of 13 residues. The V gene's germline CDR1 is MNHEY and CDR2 SVGAGI. The V and J ends lost 6 bases and 2 bases respectively, with 10 bases between them. The CDR3 bases are TGTGCCAGCAGAACGGTTGCTCAAGAGACCCAGTACTTC. Its protein is CASRTVAQETQYF.

This chain uses TRBV19 with TRBJ1-1; 9 bases fit TRBD1. V shed 5 bases and J 6 bases; nucleotides not matched to a gene: 10. This CDR3 is 15 amino acids long. Germline-derived CDR1 and CDR2 are LNHDA and SQIVND (reference sequence). CDR3 in amino acids: CASSSQQGAVAEAFF. CDR3 DNA sequence: TGTGCCAGTAGTTCCCAACAGGGGGCGGTTGCTGAAGCTTTCTTT.

This sequence joins TRBV9 and TRBJ1-1, with D possibly matching TRBD1 (5 bases). This CDR3 is 13 amino acids long. The V end lost 4 bases, the J end lost 9 bases, and 16 bases lay between the germline ends. From germline, CDR1 is SGDLS and CDR2 YYNGEE. CDR3 sequence: CASSPNSGSKAFF. CDR3 DNA sequence: TGTGCCAGCAGCCCCAACTCAGGGTCTAAAGCTTTCTTT.

The V call is TRBV4-2, the J call TRBJ1-1; D is perhaps TRBD1 (5 bases). The CDR3 contains 15 residues. Between the trimmed V and J ends, which lost 1 base and 4 bases, there was a span of 13 bases. Germline values: CDR1 LGHNA, CDR2 YNFKEQ. The CDR3 spells CASSQALGGSTEAFF. For the CDR3, the DNA is TGTGCCAGCAGCCAAGCCCTGGGGGGTAGCACTGAAGCTTTCTTT.

The rearrangement uses TRBV7-9 and TRBJ1-1; 9 nucleotides align to TRBD1. Germline values: CDR1 SEHNR, CDR2 FQNEAQ (reference sequence). The CDR3 is 16 residues long. With V trimmed by 2 bases and J by 8 bases, 12 bases remained unmatched. For the CDR3, the DNA is TGTGCCAGCAGCTTATTGTTGTCCGGACAGGGGTCCGAAGCTTTCTTT. Translated, it gives CASSLLLSGQGSEAFF.

V and J are TRBV9 and TRBJ2-5, with a tentative D call TRBD1 (6 bases). In germline, CDR1 is SGDLS, CDR2 YYNGEE. With 0 bases removed from V and 5 bases from J, the gap between germline ends came to 20 bases. The CDR3 totals 17 residues. The CDR3 nucleotides read TGTGCCAGCAGCGTAGATGAAGGAAGGGGGTCCTGGGAGACCCAGTACTTC. Amino acid sequence: CASSVDEGRGSWETQYF.

The chain joins TRBV11-2 to TRBJ1-4; D gene unclear. CDR3 length equals 13 residues. V lost 4 bases to trimming and J lost 5 bases, with 8 bases between them. The germline V gene has CDR1 SGHAT and CDR2 FQNNGV. Written as DNA, the CDR3 is TGTGCCAGCAGCTGGAGCGGGAATGAAAAACTGTTTTTT. The encoded protein is CASSWSGNEKLFF.